This note documents a single T cell receptor (beta chain) sequence. The data are from a study of cytomegalovirus exposure and HLA in healthy donors. The assay was immunoSEQ multiplex PCR, and TCRdb's table has in-frame clones only and misses some. The data contain just over 80,000 clones, approximately 96% of them seen just once; the ten biggest clones take up about 1.3%. Germline V lookup: CDR1 SGHVS, CDR2 FQNEAQ. The CDR3 covers 18 residues. Germline trimming cut 1 base from V and 3 bases from J; bases unmatched to any gene: 12. The clonotype was recovered from a woman between 18 and 29 years old in good health and CMV-seronegative. Material: PBMCs. The V gene is TRBV7-8, the J gene TRBJ2-7; 10 bases are shared with TRBD1. The CDR3 DNA reads TGTGCCAGCAGCTTAGTTCCGTCGACAGGGGGCTTTCACTACGAGCAGTACTTC. Amino acid sequence: CASSLVPSTGGFHYEQYF.